This T cell receptor (beta chain) was documented in a study of response to subunit inactivated influenza vaccine. This clonotype showed up many times. Germline-derived CDR1 and CDR2 are MNHEY and SMNVEV (reference sequence). The ends were cut back, 2 bases at V and 1 base at J, with 8 bases in the middle. CDR3 length: 14 residues. TCRdb analysed the RT-PCR reads with MiXCR anew, one entry per CDR3 protein. The data show 300,000 to 350,000 distinct CDR3 sequences, just over 20% seen once. The chain carries TRBV27 and TRBJ1-1, with D uncertain. The receptor was isolated from a man in his fifties or sixties who received an inactivated influenza vaccine. The sequenced sample was PBMCs from blood, obtained approximately 20 months after vaccination. Written as DNA, the CDR3 is TGTGCCAGCAGTTTAAGGCCTGGGAACACTGAAGCTTTCTTT. Residues: CASSLRPGNTEAFF.